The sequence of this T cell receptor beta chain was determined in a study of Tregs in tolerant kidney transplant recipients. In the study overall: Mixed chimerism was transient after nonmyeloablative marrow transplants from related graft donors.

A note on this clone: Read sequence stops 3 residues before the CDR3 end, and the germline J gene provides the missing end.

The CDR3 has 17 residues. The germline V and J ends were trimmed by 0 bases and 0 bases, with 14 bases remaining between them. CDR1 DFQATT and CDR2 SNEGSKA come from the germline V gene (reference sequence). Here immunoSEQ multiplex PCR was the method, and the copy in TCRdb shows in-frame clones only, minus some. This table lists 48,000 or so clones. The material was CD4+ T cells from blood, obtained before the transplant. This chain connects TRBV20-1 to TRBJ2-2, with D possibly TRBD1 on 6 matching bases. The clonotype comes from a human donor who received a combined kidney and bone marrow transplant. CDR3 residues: CSARDQSRTANTGELFF. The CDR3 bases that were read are TGCAGTGCTAGAGATCAAAGTAGGACAGCGAACACCGGGGAG.